This entry features one TCR beta chain sequence. These data come from a study of T cells after somatic rescue of genetic block. This table comes from immunoSEQ multiplex PCR, and its TCRdb copy is limited to in-frame clones, with some not included. Of approximately 70,000 clones in the sample, roughly 91% are singletons; the top ten hold roughly 2.9%. CDR1 SGHNT and CDR2 YYREEE come from the germline V gene (reference sequence). With 6 bases removed from V and 3 bases from J, the gap between germline ends came to 12 bases. The CDR3 is made up of 13 amino acids. The rearrangement links TRBV5-4 to TRBJ2-5; tentative D call: TRBD1 (6 bases). Input material: peripheral blood mononuclear cells (PBMCs). The clonotype was recovered from a man younger than 40. CDR3 in DNA: TGTGCCAGCAAATGGGGGCGGGAAGAGACCCAGTACTTC. Protein sequence: CASKWGREETQYF.